A selection of T cell receptor beta chains follows, all from one sample in a study of T cell responses to AZD1222 COVID-19 vaccine. Assay used: immunoSEQ multiplex PCR; TCRdb lists only in-frame clones, some missing. The table lists about 140,000 clones, about 93% of them singletons. Sequenced material: peripheral blood, taken on day 0 of AZD1222 vaccination. These receptors originate from an adult in good health. The CDR3 runs from the conserved cysteine through the conserved F or W. The D gene is left open where the match is weak. Size is stated for part of the rows, as once, few or many counts, or as a class when the clone is expanded.

v_call: TRBV2; d_call: NA; clone_size: NA; j_call: TRBJ1-5; cdr3_nt: TGTGCCAGCAGTGATGGGCGGAGGGGACAGCCCCAGCATTTT; cdr3_aa: CASSDGRRGQPQHF
v_call: TRBV5-4; d_call: NA; clone_size: NA; j_call: TRBJ1-2; cdr3_nt: TGTGCCAGCAGCCCCGCGGTCGGCTATGGCTACACCTTC; cdr3_aa: CASSPAVGYGYTF
v_call: TRBV5-6; d_call: TRBD2; clone_size: once; j_call: TRBJ2-3; cdr3_nt: TGTGCCAGCAGCTCCCTCTTGCGACTAGCTAGCACAGATACGCAGTATTTT; cdr3_aa: CASSSLLRLASTDTQYF
v_call: TRBV20-1; d_call: TRBD2; clone_size: NA; j_call: TRBJ2-5; cdr3_nt: TGCAGTGCTAGTGCGGGACTAGAAACCCAGTACTTC; cdr3_aa: CSASAGLETQYF
v_call: TRBV30; d_call: TRBD2; clone_size: NA; j_call: TRBJ2-2; cdr3_nt: TGTGCCAGGACTAGCGGGAGGGGGTACACCGGGGAGCTGTTTTTT; cdr3_aa: CARTSGRGYTGELFF
v_call: TRBV5-4; d_call: TRBD1; clone_size: many; j_call: TRBJ1-1; cdr3_nt: TGTGCCAGCAGCTACGACAGGGGGCAAAACACTGAAGCTTTCTTT; cdr3_aa: CASSYDRGQNTEAFF
v_call: TRBV28; d_call: TRBD1; clone_size: NA; j_call: TRBJ1-2; cdr3_nt: TGTGCCAGCAGTGACAACACCGGGACAGGGGCGGACGGCTACACCTTC; cdr3_aa: CASSDNTGTGADGYTF
v_call: TRBV7-2; d_call: TRBD2; clone_size: NA; j_call: TRBJ2-3; cdr3_nt: TGTGCCAGCAGCTTAGGGCTAGCGGGAGGGAATACGCAGTATTTT; cdr3_aa: CASSLGLAGGNTQYF
v_call: TRBV11-3; d_call: NA; clone_size: NA; j_call: TRBJ2-1; cdr3_nt: TGTGCCAGCAGCGCGGGCCCTAACAATGAGCAGTTCTTC; cdr3_aa: CASSAGPNNEQFF
v_call: TRBV27; d_call: TRBD1; clone_size: NA; j_call: TRBJ2-1; cdr3_nt: TGTGCCAGCAGTCCGACAGGGGAGTCCCTCCTAAGTTTCCATGAGCAGTTCTTC; cdr3_aa: CASSPTGESLLSFHEQFF
v_call: TRBV3-1/TRBV3-2; d_call: TRBD2; clone_size: once; j_call: TRBJ2-1; cdr3_nt: TGTGCCAGCAGCCAAGGGCGGGGGGGCTTTTATGGGCAGTTCTTC; cdr3_aa: CASSQGRGGFYGQFF
v_call: TRBV12-3/TRBV12-4; d_call: NA; clone_size: NA; j_call: TRBJ2-7; cdr3_nt: TGTGCCAGCAGTCTCGGGGAAGGGGACGAGCAGTACTTC; cdr3_aa: CASSLGEGDEQYF